The entry below describes one T cell receptor (beta chain). Its antigen remains unidentified. This entry comes from a study of beta chain features in type 1 diabetes. Study overall: The number of sorted cells examined across all samples was some 99 million.

Investigators reverse transcribed all isolated RNA, so they sequenced expressed TCRB transcripts. The table came from immunoSEQ multiplex PCR; TCRdb's copy has only in-frame clones and leaves some out. Here the sample spans hundreds of thousands of clones, about an eighth being singletons. Study outcomes and limitations: Short templates might get an advantage during PCR, and this would be equal in patients and controls. The question left open here concerned HLA type influencing TCRB rearrangement. Moderate but significant shortening of TCRB CDR3s was recorded in all four CD4+ subsets from Type 1 diabetes patients.

This receptor was obtained from a man younger than 30 with type 1 diabetes. Material for sequencing was naive CD4+ T cells from blood.

CDR3 in amino acids: CASSPDGGTVDGYTF. The CDR3, as DNA: TGTGCCAGCAGCCCTGATGGGGGGACAGTCGATGGCTACACCTTC. The rearrangement links TRBV4-2 to TRBJ1-2; 7 positions match TRBD1. The length of the CDR3 is 15 residues. Looked up from germline, CDR1 is LGHNA and CDR2 is YNFKEQ. Trimming removed 4 bases from V and 6 bases from J; junction bases left unmatched: 11.